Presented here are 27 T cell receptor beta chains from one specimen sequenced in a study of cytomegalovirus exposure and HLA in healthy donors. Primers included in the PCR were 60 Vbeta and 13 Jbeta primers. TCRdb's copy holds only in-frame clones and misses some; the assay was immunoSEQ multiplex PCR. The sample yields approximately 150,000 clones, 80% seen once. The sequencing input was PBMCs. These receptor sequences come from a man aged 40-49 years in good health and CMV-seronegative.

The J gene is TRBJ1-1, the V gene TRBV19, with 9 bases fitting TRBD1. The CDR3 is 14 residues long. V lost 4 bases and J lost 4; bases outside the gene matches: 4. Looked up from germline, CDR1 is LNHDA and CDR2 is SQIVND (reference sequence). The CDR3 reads CASSNTGGGTEAFF. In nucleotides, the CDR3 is TGTGCCAGTAGTAATACAGGGGGCGGCACTGAAGCTTTCTTT.

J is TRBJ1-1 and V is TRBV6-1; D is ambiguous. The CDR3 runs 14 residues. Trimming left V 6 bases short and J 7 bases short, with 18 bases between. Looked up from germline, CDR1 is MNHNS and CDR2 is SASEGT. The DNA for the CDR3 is TGTGCCAGCAGCATGACTAGAAGTGATGGTGAAGCTTTCTTT. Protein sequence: CASSMTRSDGEAFF.

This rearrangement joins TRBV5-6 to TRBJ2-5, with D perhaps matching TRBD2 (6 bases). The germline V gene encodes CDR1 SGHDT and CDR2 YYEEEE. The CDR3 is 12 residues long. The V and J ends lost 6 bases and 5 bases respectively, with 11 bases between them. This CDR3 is CASTGVRETQYF. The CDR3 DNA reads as TGTGCCAGCACGGGGGTGCGGGAGACCCAGTACTTC.

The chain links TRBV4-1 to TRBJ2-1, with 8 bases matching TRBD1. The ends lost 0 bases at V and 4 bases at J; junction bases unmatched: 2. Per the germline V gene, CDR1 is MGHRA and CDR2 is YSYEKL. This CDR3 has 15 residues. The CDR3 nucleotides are TGCGCCAGCAGCCAAGATGGGGACAGGTACAATGAGCAGTTCTTC. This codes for CASSQDGDRYNEQFF.

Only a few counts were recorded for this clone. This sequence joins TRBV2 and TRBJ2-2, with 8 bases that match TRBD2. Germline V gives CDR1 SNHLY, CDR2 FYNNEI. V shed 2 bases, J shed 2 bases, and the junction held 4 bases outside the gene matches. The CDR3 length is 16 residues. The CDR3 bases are TGTGCCAGCAGTGAATCGCGGGGGGCTAACACCGGGGAGCTGTTTTTT. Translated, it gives CASSESRGANTGELFF. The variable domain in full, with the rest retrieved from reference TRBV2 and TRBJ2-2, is EPEVTQTPSHQVTQMGQEVILRCVPISNHLYFYWYRQILGQKVEFLVSFYNNEISEKSEIFDDQFSVERPDGSNFTLKIRSTKLEDSAMYFCASSESRGANTGELFFGEGSRLTVL.

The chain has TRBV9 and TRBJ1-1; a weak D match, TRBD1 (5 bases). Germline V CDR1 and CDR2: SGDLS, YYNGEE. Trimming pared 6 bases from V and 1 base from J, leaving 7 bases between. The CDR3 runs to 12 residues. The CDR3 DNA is TGTGCCAGCATCGGACAGAACACTGAAGCTTTCTTT. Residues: CASIGQNTEAFF.

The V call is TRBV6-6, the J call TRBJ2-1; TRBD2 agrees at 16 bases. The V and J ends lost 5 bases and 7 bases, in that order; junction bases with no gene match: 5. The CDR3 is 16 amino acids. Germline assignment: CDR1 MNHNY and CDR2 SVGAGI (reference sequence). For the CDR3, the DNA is TGTGCCAGCAGTGGGACTAGCGGGGGGGCTGGAAATGAGCAGTTCTTC. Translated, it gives CASSGTSGGAGNEQFF.

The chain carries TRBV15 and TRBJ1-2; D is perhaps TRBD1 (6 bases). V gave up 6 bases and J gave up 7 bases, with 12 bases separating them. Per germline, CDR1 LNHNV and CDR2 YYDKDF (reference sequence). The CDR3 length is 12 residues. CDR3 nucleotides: TGTGCCACCAGGCCAGGGGTTGGTGGCTACACCTTC. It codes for CATRPGVGGYTF.

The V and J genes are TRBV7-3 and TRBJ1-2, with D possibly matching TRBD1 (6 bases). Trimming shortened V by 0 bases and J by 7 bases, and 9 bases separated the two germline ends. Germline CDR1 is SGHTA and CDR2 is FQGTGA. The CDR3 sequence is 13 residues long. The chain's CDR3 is CASSLTDRSGYTF. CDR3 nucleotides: TGTGCCAGCAGCTTAACCGACAGGTCTGGCTACACCTTC.

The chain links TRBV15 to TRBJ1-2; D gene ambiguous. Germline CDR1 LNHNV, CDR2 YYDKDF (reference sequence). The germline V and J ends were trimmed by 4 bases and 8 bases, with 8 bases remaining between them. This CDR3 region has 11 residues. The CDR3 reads CATSKEGGYTF. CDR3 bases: TGTGCCACCAGCAAGGAGGGCGGCTACACCTTC.

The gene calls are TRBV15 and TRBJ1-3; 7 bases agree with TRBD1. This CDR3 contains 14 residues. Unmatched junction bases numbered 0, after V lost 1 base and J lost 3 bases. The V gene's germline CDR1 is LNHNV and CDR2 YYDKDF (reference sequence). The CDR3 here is CATSRGTGGNTIYF. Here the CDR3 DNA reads TGTGCCACCAGCAGAGGGACAGGTGGAAACACCATATATTTT. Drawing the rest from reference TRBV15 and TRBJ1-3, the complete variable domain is DAMVIQNPRYQVTQFGKPVTLSCSQTLNHNVMYWYQQKSSQAPKLLFHYYDKDFNNEADTPDNFQSRRPNTSFCFLDIRSPGLGDTAMYLCATSRGTGGNTIYFGEGSWLTVV.

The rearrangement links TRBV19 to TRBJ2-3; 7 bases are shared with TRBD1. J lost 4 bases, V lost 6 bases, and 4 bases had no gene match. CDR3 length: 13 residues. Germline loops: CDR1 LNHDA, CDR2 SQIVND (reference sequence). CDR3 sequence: CASRGGSSDTQYF. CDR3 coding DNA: TGTGCCAGTAGAGGGGGCTCTTCAGATACGCAGTATTTT.

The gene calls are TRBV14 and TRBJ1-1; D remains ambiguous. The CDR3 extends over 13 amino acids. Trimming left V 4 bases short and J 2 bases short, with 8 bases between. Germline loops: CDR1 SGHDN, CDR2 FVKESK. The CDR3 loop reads CASSLSRNTEAFF. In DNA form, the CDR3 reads TGTGCCAGCAGCCTAAGCCGTAACACTGAAGCTTTCTTT.

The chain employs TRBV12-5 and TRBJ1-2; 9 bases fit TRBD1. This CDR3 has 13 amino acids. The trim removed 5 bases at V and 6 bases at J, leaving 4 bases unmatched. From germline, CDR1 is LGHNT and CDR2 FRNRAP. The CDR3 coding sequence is TGTGCTAGTGGTATGGACAGGGGCGATGGCTACACCTTC. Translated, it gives CASGMDRGDGYTF.

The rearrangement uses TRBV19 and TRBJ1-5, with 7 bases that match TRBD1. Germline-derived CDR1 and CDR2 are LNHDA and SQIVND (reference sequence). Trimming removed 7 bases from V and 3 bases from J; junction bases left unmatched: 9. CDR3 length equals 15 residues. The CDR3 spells CASTQGGQINQPQHF. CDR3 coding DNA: TGTGCCAGTACCCAGGGGGGACAGATCAATCAGCCCCAGCATTTT.

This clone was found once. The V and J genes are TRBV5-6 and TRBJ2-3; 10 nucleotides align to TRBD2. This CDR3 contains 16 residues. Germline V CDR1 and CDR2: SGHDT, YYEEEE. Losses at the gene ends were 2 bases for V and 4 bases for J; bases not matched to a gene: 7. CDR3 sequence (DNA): TGTGCCAGCAGCTTACTCGGGACTAGCGTCCCAGATACGCAGTATTTT. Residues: CASSLLGTSVPDTQYF.

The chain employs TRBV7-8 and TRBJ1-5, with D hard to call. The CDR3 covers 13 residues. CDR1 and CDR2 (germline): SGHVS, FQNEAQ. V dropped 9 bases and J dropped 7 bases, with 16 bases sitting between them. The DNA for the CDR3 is TGTGCCAGTGAGCAGGAGGGTGGCCAGCCCCAGCATTTT. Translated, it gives CASEQEGGQPQHF.

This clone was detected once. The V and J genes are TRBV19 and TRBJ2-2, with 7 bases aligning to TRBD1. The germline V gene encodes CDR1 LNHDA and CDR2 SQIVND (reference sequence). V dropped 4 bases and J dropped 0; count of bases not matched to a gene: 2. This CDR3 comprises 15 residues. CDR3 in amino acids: CASSTGQTNTGELFF. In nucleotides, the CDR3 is TGTGCCAGTAGTACGGGACAGACGAACACCGGGGAGCTGTTTTTT.

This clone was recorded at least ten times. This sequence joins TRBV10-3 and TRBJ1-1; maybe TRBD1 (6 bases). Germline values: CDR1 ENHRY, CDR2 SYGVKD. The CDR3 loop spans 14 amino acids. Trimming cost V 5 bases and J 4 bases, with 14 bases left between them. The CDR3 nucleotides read TGTGCCATCAGTAAAACAGGGTATAGCACTGAAGCTTTCTTT. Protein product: CAISKTGYSTEAFF.

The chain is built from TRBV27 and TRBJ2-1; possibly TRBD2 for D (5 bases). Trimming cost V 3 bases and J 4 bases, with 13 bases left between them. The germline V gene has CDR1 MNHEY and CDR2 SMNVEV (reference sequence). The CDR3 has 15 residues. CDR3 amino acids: CASSLQPTGYNEQFF. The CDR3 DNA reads TGTGCCAGCAGTTTGCAACCGACGGGATACAATGAGCAGTTCTTC.

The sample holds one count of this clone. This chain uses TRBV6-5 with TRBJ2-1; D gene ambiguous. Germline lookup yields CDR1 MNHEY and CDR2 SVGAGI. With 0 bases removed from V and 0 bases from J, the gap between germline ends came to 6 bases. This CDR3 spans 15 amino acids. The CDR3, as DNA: TGTGCCAGCAGTTACTCGCTGAGCTCCTACAATGAGCAGTTCTTC. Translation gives CASSYSLSSYNEQFF.

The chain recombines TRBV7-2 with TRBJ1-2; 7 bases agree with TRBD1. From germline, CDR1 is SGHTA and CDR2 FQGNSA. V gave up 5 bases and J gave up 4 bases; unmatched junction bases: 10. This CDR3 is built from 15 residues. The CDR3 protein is CASSPHQTGLYGYTF. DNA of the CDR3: TGTGCCAGCAGCCCCCATCAGACAGGGCTCTATGGCTACACCTTC.

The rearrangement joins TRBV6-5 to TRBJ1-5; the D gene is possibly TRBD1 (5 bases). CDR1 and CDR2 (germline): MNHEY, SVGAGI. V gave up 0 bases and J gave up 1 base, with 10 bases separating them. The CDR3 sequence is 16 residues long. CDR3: CASSYSMEGSNQPQHF. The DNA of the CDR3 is TGTGCCAGCAGTTACTCGATGGAGGGGAGCAATCAGCCCCAGCATTTT.

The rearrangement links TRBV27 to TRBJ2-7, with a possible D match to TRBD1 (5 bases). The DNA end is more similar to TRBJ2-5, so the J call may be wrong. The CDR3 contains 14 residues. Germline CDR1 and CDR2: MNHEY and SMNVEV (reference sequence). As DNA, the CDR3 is TGTGCCAGCAGTGGAATGATGGGGCGAGAGACCCAGTACTTC. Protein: CASSGMMGRETQYF.

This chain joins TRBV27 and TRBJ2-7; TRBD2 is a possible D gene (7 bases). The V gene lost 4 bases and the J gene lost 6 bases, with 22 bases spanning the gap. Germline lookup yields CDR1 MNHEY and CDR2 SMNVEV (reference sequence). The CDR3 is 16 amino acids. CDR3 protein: CASSSQPGGAESEQYF. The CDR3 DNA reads TGTGCCAGCAGTTCCCAGCCTGGGGGGGCCGAGTCCGAGCAGTACTTC.

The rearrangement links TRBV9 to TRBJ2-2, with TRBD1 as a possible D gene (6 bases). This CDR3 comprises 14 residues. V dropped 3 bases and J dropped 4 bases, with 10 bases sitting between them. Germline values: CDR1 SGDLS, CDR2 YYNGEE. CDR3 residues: CASSGQDFTGELFF. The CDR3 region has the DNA TGTGCCAGCAGCGGACAGGATTTCACCGGGGAGCTGTTTTTT.

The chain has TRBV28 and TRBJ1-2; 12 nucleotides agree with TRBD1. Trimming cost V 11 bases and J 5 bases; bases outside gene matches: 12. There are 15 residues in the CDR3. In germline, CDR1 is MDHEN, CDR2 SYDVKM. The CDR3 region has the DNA TGTGCCGCGACCGGGACAGGGGGCCTGGGGTATGGCTACACCTTC. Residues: CAATGTGGLGYGYTF.